These T cell receptor beta chains were read from a single sample in a study of naive and memory T cell subsets. TCRdb reprocessed the UMI-ligation and nested PCR reads with MiXCR, giving one entry per CDR3 protein. This sample yields some 21,000 distinct CDR3 sequences, of which roughly 6% are seen a single time; 6.2% belongs to the top ten. This specimen was skin, taken from a tuberculin skin test site. The receptors originated from an adult in good health. Both conserved end residues are trimmed from each CDR3. Clone size, where shown, is once, few, many, or a class for clones that have expanded.

V,J,size,CDR3
TRBV6-5,TRBJ1-1,NA,ASSSSGGGNTEAF
TRBV7-3,TRBJ2-1,many,ASSPIASNEQF
TRBV9,TRBJ1-1,few,ASSPGPPGMTEAF
TRBV28,TRBJ1-6,many,ASSLGEGYNSPLH
TRBV6-5,TRBJ2-7,many,ASSYSMGAGEGEQY
TRBV7-2,TRBJ2-7,many,ASSYFPGQPYEQY
TRBV29-1,TRBJ1-2,few,SVEVWDREDYGYT
TRBV3-1,TRBJ2-2,many,ASSQWNTGELF
TRBV7-9,TRBJ1-6,NA,ASSLPGQHNSPLH
TRBV18,TRBJ2-3,NA,ASSFDTDTQY
TRBV25-1,TRBJ2-4,many,ASSEFGVAKNIQY
TRBV19,TRBJ2-1,many,ASNTIRGTSGRPSNEQF
TRBV18,TRBJ1-5,few,ASSPSGRLINQPQH
TRBV14,TRBJ2-5,many,ASSVAGGGTQY
TRBV20-1,TRBJ2-1,few,SANSGRVSYNEQF